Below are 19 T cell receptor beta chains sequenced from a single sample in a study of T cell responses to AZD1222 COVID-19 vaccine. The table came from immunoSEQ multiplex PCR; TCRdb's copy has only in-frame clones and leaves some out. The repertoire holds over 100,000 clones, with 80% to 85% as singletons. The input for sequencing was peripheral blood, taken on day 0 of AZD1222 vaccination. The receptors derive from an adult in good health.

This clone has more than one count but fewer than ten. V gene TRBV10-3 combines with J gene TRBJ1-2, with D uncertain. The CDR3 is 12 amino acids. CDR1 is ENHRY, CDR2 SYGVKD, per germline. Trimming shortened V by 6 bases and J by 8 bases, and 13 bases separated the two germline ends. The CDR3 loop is CAIRLSRWGYTF. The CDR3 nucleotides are TGTGCCATCAGGTTGAGTCGATGGGGCTACACCTTC.

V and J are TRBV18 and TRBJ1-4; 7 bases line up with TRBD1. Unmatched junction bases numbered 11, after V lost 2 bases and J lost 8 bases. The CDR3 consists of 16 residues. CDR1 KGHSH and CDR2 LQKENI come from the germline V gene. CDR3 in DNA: TGTGCCAGCTCACCAACGGCGGAGGGGGCGCGGGAAAAACTGTTTTTT. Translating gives CASSPTAEGAREKLFF.

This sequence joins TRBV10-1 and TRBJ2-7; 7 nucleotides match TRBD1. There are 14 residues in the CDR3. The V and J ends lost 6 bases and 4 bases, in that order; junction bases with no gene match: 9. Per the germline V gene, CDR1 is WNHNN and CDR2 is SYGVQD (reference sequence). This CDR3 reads CASSPGTVVYEQYF. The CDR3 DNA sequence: TGCGCCAGCAGCCCCGGGACAGTCGTTTACGAGCAGTACTTC.

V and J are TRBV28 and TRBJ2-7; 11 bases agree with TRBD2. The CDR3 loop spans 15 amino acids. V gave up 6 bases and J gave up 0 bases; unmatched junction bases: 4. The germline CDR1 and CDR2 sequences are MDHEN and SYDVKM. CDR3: CASRSSGGPSYEQYF. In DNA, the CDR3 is TGTGCCAGCAGGTCTAGCGGGGGGCCCTCCTACGAGCAGTACTTC.

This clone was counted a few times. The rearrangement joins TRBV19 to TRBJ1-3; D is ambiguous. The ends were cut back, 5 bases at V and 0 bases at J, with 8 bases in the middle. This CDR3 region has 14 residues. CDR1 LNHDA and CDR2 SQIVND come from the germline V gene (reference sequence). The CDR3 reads CASSGLLSGNTIYF. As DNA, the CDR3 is TGTGCCAGTAGTGGATTACTCTCTGGAAACACCATATATTTT.

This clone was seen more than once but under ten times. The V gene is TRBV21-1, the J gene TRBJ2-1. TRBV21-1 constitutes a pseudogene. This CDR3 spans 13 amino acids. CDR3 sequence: CASSPKSIIEQFF. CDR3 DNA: TGTGCCAGCAGCCCAAAGTCAATTATTGAGCAGTTCTTC.

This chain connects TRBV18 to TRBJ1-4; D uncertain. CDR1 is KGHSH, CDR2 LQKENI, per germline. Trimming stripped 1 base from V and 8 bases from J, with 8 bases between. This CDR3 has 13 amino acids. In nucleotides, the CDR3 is TGTGCCAGCTCACCACAAGGTTCGGAAAAACTGTTTTTT. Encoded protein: CASSPQGSEKLFF.

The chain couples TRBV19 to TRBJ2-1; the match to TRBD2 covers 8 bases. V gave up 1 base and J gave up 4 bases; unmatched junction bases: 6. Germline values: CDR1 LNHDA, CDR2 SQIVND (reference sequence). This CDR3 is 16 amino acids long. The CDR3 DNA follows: TGTGCCAGTAGTATAGTGGGGGCTAGCGGGTACAATGAGCAGTTCTTC. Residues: CASSIVGASGYNEQFF.

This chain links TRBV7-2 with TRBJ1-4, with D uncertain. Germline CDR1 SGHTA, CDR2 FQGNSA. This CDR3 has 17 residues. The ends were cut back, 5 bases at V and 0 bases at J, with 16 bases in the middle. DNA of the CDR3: TGTGCCAGCAGCCCCCGAGGAGGTGGGGCAACTAATGAAAAACTGTTTTTT. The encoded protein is CASSPRGGGATNEKLFF. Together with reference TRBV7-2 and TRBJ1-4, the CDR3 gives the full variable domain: GAGVSQSPSNKVTEKGKDVELRCDPISGHTALYWYRQSLGQGLEFLIYFQGNSAPDKSGLPSDRFSAERTGGSVSTLTIQRTQQEDSAVYLCASSPRGGGATNEKLFFGSGTQLSVL.

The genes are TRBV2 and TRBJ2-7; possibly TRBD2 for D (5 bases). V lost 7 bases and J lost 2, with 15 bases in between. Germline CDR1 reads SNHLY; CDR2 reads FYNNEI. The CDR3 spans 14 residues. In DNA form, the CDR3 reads TGTGCCAGCACGGGTGAGGGCCTCGCCTACGAGCAGTACTTC. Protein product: CASTGEGLAYEQYF.

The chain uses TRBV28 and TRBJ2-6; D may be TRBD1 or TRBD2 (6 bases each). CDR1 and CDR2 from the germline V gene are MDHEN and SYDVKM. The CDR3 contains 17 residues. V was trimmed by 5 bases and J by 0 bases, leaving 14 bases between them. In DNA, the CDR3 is TGTGCCAGCAGTCCAGTAGAGGGGGGCTCTGGGGCCAACGTCCTGACTTTC. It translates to CASSPVEGGSGANVLTF.

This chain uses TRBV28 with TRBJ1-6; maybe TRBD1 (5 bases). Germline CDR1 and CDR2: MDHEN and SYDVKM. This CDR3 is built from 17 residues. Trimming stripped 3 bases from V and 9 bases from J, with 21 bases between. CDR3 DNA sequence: TGTGCCAGCAGTTTTTACGACGGAGGATGGGGGATTTCACCCCTCCACTTT. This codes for CASSFYDGGWGISPLHF.

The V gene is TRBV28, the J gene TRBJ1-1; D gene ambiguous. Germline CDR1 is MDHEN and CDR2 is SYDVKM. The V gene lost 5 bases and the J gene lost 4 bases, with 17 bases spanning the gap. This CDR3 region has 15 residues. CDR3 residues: CASSPAWGVGTEAFF. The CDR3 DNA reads TGTGCCAGCAGTCCAGCGTGGGGTGTGGGCACTGAAGCTTTCTTT.

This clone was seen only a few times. CDR3 sequence: CASSRTSGPYNEQFF. The CDR3 nucleotides read TGTGCCAGCAGCCGGACTAGCGGGCCTTACAATGAGCAGTTCTTC. J is TRBJ2-1 and V is TRBV9, with TRBD2 matching over 11 bases. J lost 4 bases, V lost 4 bases, and 4 bases had no gene match. Germline V gene sequence: CDR1 SGDLS, CDR2 YYNGEE. The CDR3 is made up of 15 amino acids.

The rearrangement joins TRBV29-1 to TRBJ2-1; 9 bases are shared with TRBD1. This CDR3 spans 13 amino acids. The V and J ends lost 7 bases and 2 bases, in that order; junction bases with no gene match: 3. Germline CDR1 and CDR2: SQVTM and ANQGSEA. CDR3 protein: CSGYRGPYNEQFF. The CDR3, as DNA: TGCAGCGGTTACAGGGGGCCCTACAATGAGCAGTTCTTC.

Written as DNA, the CDR3 is TGTGCCAGCAGACCCGGAAATCAGCCCCAGCATTTT. Residues: CASRPGNQPQHF. The V and J genes are TRBV12-3 or TRBV12-4 and TRBJ1-5, with D uncertain. Trimming shortened V by 6 bases and J by 4 bases, and 7 bases separated the two germline ends. CDR3 length: 12 residues.

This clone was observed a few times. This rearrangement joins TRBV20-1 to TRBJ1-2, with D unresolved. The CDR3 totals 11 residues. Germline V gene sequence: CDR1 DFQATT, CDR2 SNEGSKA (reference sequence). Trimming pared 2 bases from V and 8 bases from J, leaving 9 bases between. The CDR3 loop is CSARNRGGYTF. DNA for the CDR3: TGCAGTGCTAGAAACAGAGGAGGCTACACCTTC.

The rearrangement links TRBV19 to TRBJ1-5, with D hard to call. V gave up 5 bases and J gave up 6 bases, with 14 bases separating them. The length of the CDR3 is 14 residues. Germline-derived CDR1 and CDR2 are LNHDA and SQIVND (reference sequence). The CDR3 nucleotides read TGTGCCAGTAGTCCGGGATATGAGGGTCAGCCCCAGCATTTT. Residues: CASSPGYEGQPQHF.

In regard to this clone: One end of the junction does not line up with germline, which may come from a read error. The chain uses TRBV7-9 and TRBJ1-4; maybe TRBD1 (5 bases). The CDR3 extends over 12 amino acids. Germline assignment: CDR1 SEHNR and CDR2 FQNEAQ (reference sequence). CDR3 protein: CASSQNMGRQLF. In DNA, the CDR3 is TGTGCCAGCAGCCAAAATATGGGACGACAACTTTTT.